The present entry profiles one TCR beta chain with its context. This record comes from a study of cytomegalovirus exposure and HLA in healthy donors. The PCR was carried out with 60 Vbeta primers and 13 Jbeta primers. Profiling relied on immunoSEQ multiplex PCR, and the TCRdb table lists in-frame clones only, not all of them. The data show around 150,000 clones, about 85% seen once. The CDR3 extends over 13 amino acids. The V gene's germline CDR1 is SGHNT and CDR2 YENEEA. Trimming cost V 6 bases and J 5 bases, with 13 bases left between them. Donors showed nominal health when sampled, although they likely had unrecorded immune exposures.

This receptor was taken from a boy aged 2 to 9 in good health and CMV-seronegative. The sample taken for sequencing was PBMCs. V gene TRBV11-3 combines with J gene TRBJ1-1; D perhaps matches TRBD1 (6 bases). This chain's CDR3 is CASSPTQGTEAFF. The CDR3 coding sequence is TGTGCCAGCAGTCCAACCCAGGGGACTGAAGCTTTCTTT.